This T cell receptor (beta chain) derives from a study of PD-1 blockade in classical Hodgkin lymphoma. The CDR3 sequence is 14 residues long. Germline V CDR1 and CDR2: MNHEY, SVGAGI. V was trimmed by 5 bases and J by 4 bases, leaving 14 bases between them. Time point: newly diagnosed, previously untreated cHL patient sample. Sequencing was performed with immunoSEQ multiplex PCR; in TCRdb, only in-frame clones are kept and a portion is missing. This sample carries roughly 68,000 clones, 93% of them seen once, and the ten largest clones take about 2.6%. Sequencing was done on a sample of peripheral blood mononuclear cells (PBMCs). The clonotype originates from a human donor with classical Hodgkin lymphoma. The chain recombines TRBV6-5 with TRBJ1-2; no firm D call. In nucleotides, the CDR3 is TGTGCCAGCAGTGGCAGCCTCCCCCCCTATGGCTACACCTTC. Translated, it gives CASSGSLPPYGYTF.